The 26 T cell receptor beta chains below all came from one sample that was sequenced in a study of cytomegalovirus exposure and HLA in healthy donors. 60 Vbeta and 13 Jbeta primers were used in PCR. Produced via immunoSEQ multiplex PCR; TCRdb's table is partial and in-frame only. The sample contains roughly 150,000 clones, approximately 71% of which appear only once. Sequenced input: PBMCs. Receptors originate from a man aged 25 to 40 in good health and CMV-seropositive.

The genes are TRBV18 and TRBJ2-6; D may be TRBD1 (5 bases). The CDR3 totals 16 residues. The germline V gene has CDR1 KGHSH and CDR2 LQKENI. Trimming removed 3 bases at V and 4 bases at J, with 13 bases between. CDR3: CASSPPRAAGANVLTF. DNA for the CDR3: TGTGCCAGCTCACCTCCCAGGGCAGCCGGGGCCAACGTCCTGACTTTC. The full variable domain, completed using reference TRBV18 and TRBJ2-6, is NAGVMQNPRHLVRRRGQEARLRCSPMKGHSHVYWYRQLPEEGLKFMVYLQKENIIDESGMPKERFSAEFPKEGPSILRIQQVVRGDSAAYFCASSPPRAAGANVLTFGAGSRLTVL.

The genes are TRBV5-1 and TRBJ2-7, with TRBD2 matching 7 bases. The V gene end was trimmed by 4 bases and the J gene end by 0 bases; junction bases not matched to a gene: 7. The germline V gene encodes CDR1 SGHRS and CDR2 YFSETQ. CDR3 length: 15 residues. This CDR3 reads CASSPVAGDSYEQYF. The CDR3 DNA is TGCGCCAGCAGCCCGGTGGCGGGGGACTCCTACGAGCAGTACTTC.

The chain carries TRBV7-2 and TRBJ2-4, with TRBD1 matching over 7 bases. V was pared by 1 base and J by 7 bases, with 4 bases of the junction left unmatched. Germline V gene data show CDR1 as SGHTA and CDR2 as FQGNSA. The CDR3 is 14 amino acids. CDR3 region: CASSLGQGGNIQYF. The CDR3 DNA sequence: TGTGCCAGCAGCTTAGGACAGGGCGGGAACATTCAGTACTTC.

The gene calls are TRBV5-4 and TRBJ2-3; D remains unclear. The CDR3 sequence is 12 residues long. Trimming removed 3 bases from V and 3 bases from J, with 5 bases in between. Germline V lookup: CDR1 SGHNT, CDR2 YYREEE (reference sequence). CDR3 amino acids: CASSYTTDTQYF. CDR3 nucleotide sequence: TGTGCCAGCAGCTACACAACAGATACGCAGTATTTT. Full variable domain (remainder filled in from reference TRBV5-4 and TRBJ2-3): ETGVTQSPTHLIKTRGQQVTLRCSSQSGHNTVSWYQQALGQGPQFIFQYYREEENGRGNFPPRFSGLQFPNYSSELNVNALELDDSALYLCASSYTTDTQYFGPGTRLTVL.

The gene calls are TRBV18 and TRBJ2-7, with TRBD2 matching over 11 bases. Germline V gives CDR1 KGHSH, CDR2 LQKENI. The junction had 10 bases not matched to a gene; V was cut back by 0 bases and J by 0 bases. This CDR3 has 19 amino acids. The CDR3 DNA reads TGTGCCAGCTCACCACCGAACATACTAGCGGGAGTAGGCTCCTACGAGCAGTACTTC. Protein product: CASSPPNILAGVGSYEQYF.

This clone was observed a handful of times. The chain employs TRBV27 and TRBJ2-5; possible D gene TRBD2, 6 bases. Germline V CDR1 and CDR2: MNHEY, SMNVEV (reference sequence). The CDR3 is 15 amino acids. Trimming left V 4 bases short and J 4 bases short, with 16 bases between. The CDR3 region has the DNA TGTGCCAGCAGTTCAGTTCGGGGAGGTCGAGAGACCCAGTACTTC. Amino acid sequence: CASSSVRGGRETQYF.

DNA for the CDR3: TGTGCCAGCAGCCCCACCGGGACTAGCGGTTACGAGCAGTACTTC. It translates to CASSPTGTSGYEQYF. V gene TRBV9 combines with J gene TRBJ2-7, with 11 bases lining up with TRBD2. V lost 4 bases, J lost 4 bases, and 7 bases stayed unmatched. CDR3 size: 15 residues. Germline CDR1 reads SGDLS; CDR2 reads YYNGEE.

V gene TRBV18 combines with J gene TRBJ2-5; 14 nucleotides match TRBD2. The CDR3 sequence is 16 residues long. Trimming at V came to 1 base and at J to 4 bases, leaving 2 bases not matched to a gene. CDR1 is KGHSH and CDR2 is LQKENI in the germline V gene. CDR3 residues: CASSPQTSGRAETQYF. CDR3 bases: TGTGCCAGCTCACCACAGACTAGCGGGAGGGCAGAGACCCAGTACTTC.

The chain is built from TRBV4-2 and TRBJ2-1; 10 nucleotides agree with TRBD2. The CDR3 totals 16 residues. Trimming cost V 0 bases and J 10 bases; bases outside gene matches: 9. Per germline, CDR1 LGHNA and CDR2 YNFKEQ. The CDR3 DNA reads as TGTGCCAGCAGCCAAGATATCCTAGCGGGAGAAGGAGAGCAGTTCTTC. It specifies CASSQDILAGEGEQFF.

The V and J genes are TRBV4-2 and TRBJ2-7, with 7 positions matching TRBD2. The CDR3 extends over 15 amino acids. The V segment lost 2 bases and the J segment 2 bases; nucleotides outside the gene matches: 6. Germline V gene sequence: CDR1 LGHNA, CDR2 YNFKEQ. The CDR3 coding sequence is TGTGCCAGCAGCCAAACTAGCGTACTGACCTACGAGCAGTACTTC. Translated, it gives CASSQTSVLTYEQYF.

V and J are TRBV19 and TRBJ2-6, with D possibly TRBD2 on 7 matching bases. Germline V lookup: CDR1 LNHDA, CDR2 SQIVND (reference sequence). This CDR3 has 15 residues. V shed 8 bases and J shed 0 bases, with 11 bases lying between them. The CDR3 nucleotides read TGTGCCAGTGGGAGGGGGATCTCTGGGGCCAACGTCCTGACTTTC. Its protein is CASGRGISGANVLTF.

In this sample, this clone turned up a few times. The V and J genes are TRBV5-1 and TRBJ2-7, with TRBD1 as a possible D gene (6 bases). Trimming removed 0 bases from V and 6 bases from J, with 13 bases in between. The CDR3 totals 14 residues. CDR1 and CDR2 (germline): SGHRS, YFSETQ. The DNA of the CDR3 is TGCGCCAGCAGCTTGGTAGGACAGAGAGGCGAGCAGTACTTC. Amino acids: CASSLVGQRGEQYF.

Regarding this clone: The junction and the germline gene differ at one end; a read error may be behind it. The J gene is TRBJ2-7, the V gene TRBV2; 10 bases align to TRBD1. Germline loops: CDR1 SNHLY, CDR2 FYNNEI. The CDR3 contains 14 residues. The CDR3 reads CASSGATGGYAQYF. CDR3 coding DNA: TGTGCCAGCAGTGGGGCGACAGGGGGCTACGCGCAGTACTTC.

The chain carries TRBV6-5 and TRBJ1-2, with 10 bases aligning to TRBD1. With 6 bases clipped from V and 4 bases from J, the junction kept 8 bases outside the gene matches. The CDR3 is 15 amino acids. Germline assignment: CDR1 MNHEY and CDR2 SVGAGI. Here the CDR3 reads CASRPDRGQVYGYTF. CDR3 in DNA: TGTGCCAGCAGACCCGACAGGGGGCAGGTCTATGGCTACACCTTC.

This clone was observed once. The J gene is TRBJ2-1, the V gene TRBV25-1; the D gene is possibly TRBD2 (6 bases). Germline V CDR1 and CDR2: MGHDK, SYGVNS. CDR3 length: 15 amino acids. Between the trimmed V and J ends, which lost 5 bases and 8 bases, there was a span of 19 bases. The CDR3 is CASSSLRGVQDEQFF. The CDR3 DNA follows: TGTGCCAGCAGTTCCCTGCGGGGCGTACAAGATGAGCAGTTCTTC.

This clone turned up a few times. The gene calls are TRBV30 and TRBJ1-1; D is possibly TRBD1 (5 bases). The V end lost 1 base, the J end lost 0 bases, and 9 bases lay between the germline ends. This CDR3 region has 14 residues. Germline CDR1 is GTSNPN and CDR2 is SVGIG (reference sequence). This CDR3 is CAWSGRVMNTEAFF. The CDR3 region has the DNA TGTGCCTGGAGTGGCAGGGTCATGAACACTGAAGCTTTCTTT.

The CDR3 sequence is CASSLEVGLAGITGELFF. The DNA for the CDR3 is TGTGCCAGCAGCTTAGAAGTCGGACTAGCGGGAATCACCGGGGAGCTGTTTTTT. The J gene is TRBJ2-2, the V gene TRBV7-6, with TRBD2 identical over 12 bases. Germline CDR1 SGHVS, CDR2 FNYEAQ. The CDR3 has 18 amino acids. V was clipped by 1 base and J by 4 bases; unmatched bases: 7.

The chain links TRBV11-3 to TRBJ2-7; a possible D gene is TRBD1 (5 bases). The CDR3 loop spans 13 amino acids. The V and J ends lost 3 bases and 3 bases respectively, with 9 bases between them. Germline-derived CDR1 and CDR2 are SGHNT and YENEEA. The CDR3 nucleotides are TGTGCCAGCAGCTTTGGGGCGGACTACGAGCAGTACTTC. Translated, it gives CASSFGADYEQYF.

The rearrangement links TRBV18 to TRBJ2-7, with a weak D call TRBD1 (5 bases). V lost 2 bases and J lost 2, with 13 bases in between. Looked up from germline, CDR1 is KGHSH and CDR2 is LQKENI. The CDR3 totals 15 residues. The CDR3 nucleotides are TGTGCCAGCTCACCAGAGCAGGGCCCTCCCTACGAGCAGTACTTC. Protein sequence: CASSPEQGPPYEQYF.

This chain links TRBV30 with TRBJ1-1, with a possible D match to TRBD1 (6 bases). V lost 3 bases, J lost 1 base, and 15 bases lay in between. The CDR3 has 15 amino acids. The V gene's germline CDR1 is GTSNPN and CDR2 SVGIG (reference sequence). CDR3: CAWRLEDSRNTEAFF. The CDR3 DNA reads TGTGCCTGGAGATTGGAGGACAGTAGGAACACTGAAGCTTTCTTT.

The V and J genes are TRBV7-6 and TRBJ1-2; 8 bases match TRBD1. V dropped 4 bases and J dropped 8; count of bases not matched to a gene: 3. CDR1 and CDR2 (germline): SGHVS, FNYEAQ. This CDR3 comprises 12 residues. The CDR3 nucleotides read TGTGCCAGCAGCTCAGGGGGCTCCGGCTACACCTTC. Its translation is CASSSGGSGYTF.

V usage is TRBV30 and J usage is TRBJ2-7; D not certain. Germline loops: CDR1 GTSNPN, CDR2 SVGIG (reference sequence). V lost 1 base, J lost 6 bases, and 7 bases lay in between. The CDR3 loop spans 11 amino acids. CDR3 amino acids: CAWSAPGEQYF. The CDR3 region has the DNA TGTGCCTGGAGTGCCCCGGGCGAGCAGTACTTC. The whole variable domain, remainder taken from reference TRBV30 and TRBJ2-7, is SQTIHQWPATLVQPVGSPLSLECTVEGTSNPNLYWYRQAAGRGLQLLFYSVGIGQISSEVPQNLSASRPQDRQFILSSKKLLLSDSGFYLCAWSAPGEQYFGPGTRLTVT.

The V call is TRBV7-9, the J call TRBJ2-2; 13 positions agree with TRBD2. Germline assignment: CDR1 SEHNR and CDR2 FQNEAQ (reference sequence). The junction had 4 bases not matched to a gene; V was cut back by 4 bases and J by 5 bases. The CDR3 sequence is 16 residues long. The CDR3 spells CASSSTTSGRTGELFF. CDR3 sequence (DNA): TGTGCCAGCAGCTCCACGACTAGCGGGAGGACCGGGGAGCTGTTTTTT. Full variable domain (remainder filled in from reference TRBV7-9 and TRBJ2-2): DTGVSQNPRHKITKRGQNVTFRCDPISEHNRLYWYRQTLGQGPEFLTYFQNEAQLEKSRLLSDRFSAERPKGSFSTLEIQRTEQGDSAMYLCASSSTTSGRTGELFFGEGSRLTVL.

The chain recombines TRBV29-1 with TRBJ2-7; a possible D gene is TRBD2 (6 bases). This CDR3 has 12 amino acids. Trimming removed 6 bases from V and 0 bases from J, with 9 bases in between. Looked up from germline, CDR1 is SQVTM and CDR2 is ANQGSEA. CDR3 coding DNA: TGCAGCGTAGGACTACCCTCCTACGAGCAGTACTTC. It translates to CSVGLPSYEQYF.

This clone showed up just once. This sequence joins TRBV6-5 and TRBJ1-2; TRBD1 matches 7 bases. Germline CDR1 reads MNHEY; CDR2 reads SVGAGI. V lost 6 bases and J lost 0; bases outside the gene matches: 4. The CDR3 extends over 14 amino acids. CDR3 region: CASRLTGTNYGYTF. In nucleotides, the CDR3 is TGTGCCAGCAGATTGACAGGGACTAACTATGGCTACACCTTC.

The rearrangement joins TRBV7-2 to TRBJ2-1; 8 bases are a match to TRBD2. Trimming took 3 bases from V and 2 from J; bases not matched to a gene: 3. The CDR3 covers 15 residues. CDR1 is SGHTA, CDR2 FQGNSA, per germline. CDR3 coding DNA: TGTGCCAGCAGCTTCCAAGCGGGAGCCTACAATGAGCAGTTCTTC. Encoded protein: CASSFQAGAYNEQFF.